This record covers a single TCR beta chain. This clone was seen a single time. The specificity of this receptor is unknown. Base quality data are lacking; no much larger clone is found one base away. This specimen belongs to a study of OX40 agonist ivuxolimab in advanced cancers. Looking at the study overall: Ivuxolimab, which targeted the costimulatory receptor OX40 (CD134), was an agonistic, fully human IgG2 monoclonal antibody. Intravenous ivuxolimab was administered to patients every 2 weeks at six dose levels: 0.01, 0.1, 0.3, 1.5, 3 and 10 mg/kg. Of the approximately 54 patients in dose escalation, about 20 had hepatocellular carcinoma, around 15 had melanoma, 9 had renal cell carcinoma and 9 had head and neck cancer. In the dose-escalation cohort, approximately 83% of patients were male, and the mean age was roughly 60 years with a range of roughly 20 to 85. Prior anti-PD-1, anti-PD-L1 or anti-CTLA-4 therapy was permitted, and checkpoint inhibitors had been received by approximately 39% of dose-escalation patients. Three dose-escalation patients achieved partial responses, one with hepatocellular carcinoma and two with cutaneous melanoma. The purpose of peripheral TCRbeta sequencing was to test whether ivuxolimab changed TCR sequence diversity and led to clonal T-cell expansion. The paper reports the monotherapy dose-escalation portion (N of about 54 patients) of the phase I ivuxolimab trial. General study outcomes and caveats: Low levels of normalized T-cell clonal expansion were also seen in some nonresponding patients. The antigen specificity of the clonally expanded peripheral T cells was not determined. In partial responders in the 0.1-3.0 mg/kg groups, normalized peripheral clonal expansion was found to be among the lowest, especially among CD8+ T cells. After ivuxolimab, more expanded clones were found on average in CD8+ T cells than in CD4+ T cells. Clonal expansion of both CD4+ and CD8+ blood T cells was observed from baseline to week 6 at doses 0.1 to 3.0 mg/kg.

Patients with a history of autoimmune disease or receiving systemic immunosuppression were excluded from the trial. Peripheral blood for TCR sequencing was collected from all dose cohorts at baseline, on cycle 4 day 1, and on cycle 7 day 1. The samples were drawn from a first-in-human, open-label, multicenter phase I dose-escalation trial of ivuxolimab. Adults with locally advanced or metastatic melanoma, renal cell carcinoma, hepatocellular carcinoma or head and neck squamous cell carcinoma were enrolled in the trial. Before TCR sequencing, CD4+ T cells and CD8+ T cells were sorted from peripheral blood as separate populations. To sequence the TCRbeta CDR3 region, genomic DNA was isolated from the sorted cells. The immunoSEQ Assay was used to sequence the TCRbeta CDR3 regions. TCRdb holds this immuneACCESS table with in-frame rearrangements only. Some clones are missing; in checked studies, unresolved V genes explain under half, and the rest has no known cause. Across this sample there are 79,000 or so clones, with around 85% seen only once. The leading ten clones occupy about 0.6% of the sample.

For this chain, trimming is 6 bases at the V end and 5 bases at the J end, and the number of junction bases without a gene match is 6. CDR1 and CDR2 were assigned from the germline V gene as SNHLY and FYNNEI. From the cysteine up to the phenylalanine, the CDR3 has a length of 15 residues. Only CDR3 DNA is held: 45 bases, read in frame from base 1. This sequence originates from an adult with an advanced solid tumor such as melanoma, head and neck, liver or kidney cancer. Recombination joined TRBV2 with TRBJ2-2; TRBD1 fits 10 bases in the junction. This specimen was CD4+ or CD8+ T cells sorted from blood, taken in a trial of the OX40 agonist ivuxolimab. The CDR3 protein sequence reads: CASSDRTGGTGELFF. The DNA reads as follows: TGTGCCAGCAGCGACCGGACAGGGGGGACCGGGGAGCTGTTTTTT.